The 7 T cell receptor beta chains presented below share a single source sample, sequenced in a study of blood T cells in healthy people across ages. A sample-barcoded 5' primer and a J-beta primer mix were used in a second PCR of roughly 7 to 11 cycles. TCRdb ran MiXCR on the 5' RACE reads and lists one entry per CDR3 protein. The table shows hundreds of thousands of distinct CDR3 sequences, with approximately 50% occurring only once. The sample was blood. All receptors derive from a man in his sixties in good health.

This chain uses TRBV19 with TRBJ2-1; 13 positions match TRBD2. The V gene end was trimmed by 5 bases and the J gene end by 0 bases; junction bases not matched to a gene: 7. The CDR3 is 18 amino acids. Germline V gene lookup returns CDR1 LNHDA and CDR2 SQIVND (reference sequence). The CDR3 DNA is TGTGCCAGTAGTTGGGGACTAGCGGGGTCAAGCTCCTACAATGAGCAGTTCTTC. This gives the protein CASSWGLAGSSSYNEQFF.

The chain has TRBV7-8 and TRBJ2-1, with a weak D call TRBD2 (6 bases). Germline CDR1 reads SGHVS; CDR2 reads FQNEAQ. The V and J ends lost 5 bases and 1 base respectively, with 12 bases between them. This CDR3 contains 15 residues. The chain's CDR3 is CASSARDSSYNEQFF. The DNA of the CDR3 is TGTGCCAGCAGCGCCCGGGACTCTTCCTACAATGAGCAGTTCTTC.

This clonotype appeared a few times. The gene calls are TRBV7-2 and TRBJ2-3; D unresolved. Germline V gene data show CDR1 as SGHTA and CDR2 as FQGNSA. V was shortened by 3 bases and J by 5 bases, with 9 bases between the two germline ends. The CDR3 totals 13 residues. The CDR3 loop is CASSLLVRDTQYF. The CDR3 bases are TGTGCCAGCAGCTTGCTAGTCCGAGATACGCAGTATTTT.

The V and J genes are TRBV5-1 and TRBJ2-7; 8 bases are a match to TRBD1. This CDR3 region has 15 residues. CDR1 SGHRS and CDR2 YFSETQ come from the germline V gene. The V segment lost 0 bases and the J segment 2 bases; nucleotides outside the gene matches: 4. The chain's CDR3 is CASSLGGQATYEQYF. CDR3 nucleotide sequence: TGCGCCAGCAGCTTGGGGGGACAGGCGACCTACGAGCAGTACTTC.

In this sample, this clonotype turned up a few times. This rearrangement joins TRBV29-1 to TRBJ2-5; D ambiguous. V lost 7 bases and J 5 bases, leaving 17 bases between the germline ends. Per the germline V gene, CDR1 is SQVTM and CDR2 is ANQGSEA. This CDR3 contains 13 residues. CDR3 sequence reads: CSAARLRSETQYF. CDR3 nucleotide sequence: TGCAGCGCCGCCCGGCTAAGGTCGGAGACCCAGTACTTC.

This sequence joins TRBV20-1 and TRBJ1-2; 7 bases agree with TRBD1. Germline values: CDR1 DFQATT, CDR2 SNEGSKA (reference sequence). The CDR3 spans 13 residues. V shed 6 bases, J shed 3 bases, and the junction held 7 bases outside the gene matches. The CDR3 spells CSAPDRDHYGYTF. The CDR3 coding sequence is TGCAGTGCCCCAGACAGGGATCACTATGGCTACACCTTC.

V gene TRBV2 combines with J gene TRBJ2-1, with D maybe TRBD1 (6 bases). The CDR3 totals 13 residues. Germline V gives CDR1 SNHLY, CDR2 FYNNEI. Trimming took 6 bases from V and 8 from J, leaving 14 bases between them. The DNA for the CDR3 is TGTGCCAGCAGCGGACGTTACAGGGATGAGCAGTTCTTC. Protein: CASSGRYRDEQFF.